These T cell receptor beta chains were read from a single sample in a study of blood T cell repertoires in COVID-19. Using immunoSEQ multiplex PCR, the repertoire was profiled, and TCRdb retains in-frame clones only, with some absent. The table records 60,000 to 80,000 clones, around 87% of them present only once. Source material: peripheral blood. The receptors shown here come from a man between 65 and 85 years old with acute or convalescent COVID-19. CDR3s include the opening cysteine and the closing phenylalanine or tryptophan.

cdr3_length	j_call	v_call	cdr3_aa
14	TRBJ1-6	TRBV2	CASRRGQGNSPLHF
12	TRBJ2-1	TRBV6-6	CASTLTSVEQFF
13	TRBJ2-5	TRBV7-9	CASSLGVIETQYF
14	TRBJ2-7	TRBV6-5	CASSRDRVAYEQYF
14	TRBJ1-4	TRBV28	CASSLGQLNEKLFF
13	TRBJ1-4	TRBV12-3/TRBV12-4	CASSRDRNEKLFF
13	TRBJ2-4	TRBV11-3	CASSLGQENIQYF
13	TRBJ2-1	TRBV2	CASTGQGFNEQFF
17	TRBJ1-5	TRBV1	CTSSTGERPLDNQPQHF
16	TRBJ1-2	TRBV27	CASSYLRTGGSYGYTF
15	TRBJ2-7	TRBV6-5	CASSQTDRGPYEQYF
14	TRBJ2-1	TRBV11-3	CASSSTPGTLGQFF
15	TRBJ1-4	TRBV24-1	CATSDNRGRNEKLFF
14	TRBJ1-4	TRBV28	CASSLWTGDEKLFF
12	TRBJ1-6	TRBV27	CASSWPNSPLHF
16	TRBJ2-4	TRBV19	CASSIGGTSNLAIQYF
15	TRBJ2-5	TRBV18	CASSPGAGSKETQYF
16	TRBJ2-7	TRBV5-4	CASSFSTGLTPGEQYF
15	TRBJ2-7	TRBV18	CASSLGGGEGYEQYF
16	TRBJ2-2	TRBV6-6	CASSYSGRGKSGELFF
13	TRBJ2-7	TRBV28	CATFSGSSYEQYF
17	TRBJ2-1	TRBV7-3	CASSLTEPLAGGGEQFF
16	TRBJ2-7	TRBV7-9	CASSSTEGQGVHEQYF
13	TRBJ1-1	TRBV27	CASSPRRSTEAFF
15	TRBJ2-3	TRBV3-1/TRBV3-2	CASSQGTSGRDTQYF
12	TRBJ2-1	TRBV15	CATSSRDSPQFF
15	TRBJ2-1	TRBV7-2	CASSLSGIISDEQFF
14	TRBJ1-4	TRBV7-2	CASSRSRGGEKLFF
14	TRBJ2-7	TRBV19	CASSRLAPTYEQYF
15	TRBJ1-3	TRBV11-2	CASSLEGVVGNTIYF
15	TRBJ1-1	TRBV6-5	CASSYSDRLDTEAFF
17	TRBJ2-3	TRBV10-1	CASSPWSGQGSTDTQYF
15	TRBJ1-1	TRBV10-3	CAISSTRAEDTEAFF
12	TRBJ1-4	TRBV19	CASSEQGRKLFF
14	TRBJ1-3	TRBV6-5	CASSYVRGGNTIYF
13	TRBJ1-4	TRBV6-5	CASSYVRNEKLFF
13	TRBJ1-5	TRBV29-1	CSAVGQSGQPQHF
13	TRBJ1-3	TRBV7-3	CASSQQTGNTIYF
18	TRBJ2-2	TRBV5-1	CASSLDGSPSGSGRELFF
13	TRBJ2-1	TRBV7-6	CASSLHRVDEQFF
16	TRBJ1-3	TRBV6-5	CASSYYIRTSGNTIYF
13	TRBJ2-7	TRBV29-1	CSVGTGAQYEQYF
16	TRBJ2-5	TRBV4-2	CASSQDLAGVQETQYF
15	TRBJ1-2	TRBV6-6	CASARPGTANYGYTF
14	TRBJ1-1	TRBV9	CASSAQGANTEAFF
15	TRBJ1-6	TRBV25-1	CASSEGGRGQSPLHF
13	TRBJ1-2	TRBV4-1	CASSQAQPYGYTF
18	TRBJ2-7	TRBV5-1	CASSFGAPSGSSSYEQYF
13	TRBJ1-1	TRBV18	CASSLDKNTEAFF
12	TRBJ2-7	TRBV29-1	CSAVISFSGQYF
11	TRBJ1-1	TRBV7-9	CASSRDTEAFF
15	TRBJ2-1	TRBV5-1	CASSLSSGSYNEQFF
12	TRBJ1-1	TRBV12-3/TRBV12-4	CASSTLNTEAFF
17	TRBJ2-7	TRBV11-2	CASRRLGGGTTPYEQYF